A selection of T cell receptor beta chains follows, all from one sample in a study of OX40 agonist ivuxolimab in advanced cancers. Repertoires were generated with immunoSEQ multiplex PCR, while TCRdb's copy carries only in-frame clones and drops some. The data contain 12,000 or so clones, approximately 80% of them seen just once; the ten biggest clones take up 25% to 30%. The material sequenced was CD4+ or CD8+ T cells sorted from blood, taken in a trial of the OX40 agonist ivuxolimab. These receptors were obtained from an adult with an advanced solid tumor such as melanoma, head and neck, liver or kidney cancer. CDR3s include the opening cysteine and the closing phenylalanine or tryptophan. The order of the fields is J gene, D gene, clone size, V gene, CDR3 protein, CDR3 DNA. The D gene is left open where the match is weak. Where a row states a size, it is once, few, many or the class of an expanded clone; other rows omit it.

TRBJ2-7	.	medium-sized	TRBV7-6	CASSLRMGSETYEQYF	TGTGCCAGCAGCTTAAGAATGGGTAGCGAAACCTACGAGCAGTACTTC
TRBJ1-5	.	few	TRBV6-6	CASGSQVRQHF	TGTGCCAGCGGTAGTCAAGTTCGCCAGCATTTT
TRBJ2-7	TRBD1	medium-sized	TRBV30	CAGNLRDSYEQYF	TGTGCCGGGAACCTACGGGACAGCTACGAGCAGTACTTC
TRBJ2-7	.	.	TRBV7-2	CASSLATRKNF	TGTGCCAGCAGCTTAGCGACAAGAAAAAACTTC
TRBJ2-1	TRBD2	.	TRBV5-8	CASSSGLAVPKDEQFF	TGTGCCAGCAGCTCGGGACTAGCGGTTCCCAAGGATGAGCAGTTCTTC
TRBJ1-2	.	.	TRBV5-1	CASSLEGMNYGYTF	TGCGCCAGCAGCTTGGAAGGGATGAACTATGGCTACACCTTC
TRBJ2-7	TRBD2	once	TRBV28	CASTTSQSGGDYEQYF	TGTGCCAGCACCACCTCCCAAAGCGGGGGGGACTACGAGCAGTACTTC
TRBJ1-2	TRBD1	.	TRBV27	CASDPGQGSYGYTF	TGTGCCAGCGACCCCGGACAGGGGAGCTATGGCTACACCTTC
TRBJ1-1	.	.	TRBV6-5	CASSYGGGRREAFF	TGTGCCAGCAGTTACGGGGGAGGGCGGCGTGAAGCTTTCTTT
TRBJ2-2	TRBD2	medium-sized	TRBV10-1	CASSESISGGPAGELFF	TGCGCCAGCAGTGAGTCGATCTCGGGGGGACCAGCCGGGGAGCTGTTTTTT
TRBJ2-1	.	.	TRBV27	CASSSWHTSSYNEQFF	TGTGCCAGCAGTTCGTGGCATACAAGCTCCTACAATGAGCAGTTCTTC
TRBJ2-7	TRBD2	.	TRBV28	CASSFSLADSSYEQYF	TGTGCCAGCAGTTTTTCACTAGCGGATAGCTCCTACGAGCAGTACTTC
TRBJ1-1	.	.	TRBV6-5	CASSSGQGGTEAFF	TGTGCCAGCAGTTCCGGGCAAGGAGGGACTGAAGCTTTCTTT
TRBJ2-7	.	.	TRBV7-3	CASSPRFGGSYEQYF	TGTGCCAGCAGCCCAAGGTTCGGCGGATCCTACGAGCAGTACTTC